A single sample gave rise to the 6 T cell receptor beta chains below, sequenced in a study of T cell clones after liver transplantation. Libraries were prepared by immunoSEQ multiplex PCR; TCRdb keeps only in-frame clonotypes and omits some of them. This sample has around 77,000 clones; around 80% occur once, and the top ten carry approximately 0.73%. The material sequenced was CD4+ T cells from blood, taken 12 months after liver transplant. Receptors originate from a human patient who received a liver transplant. Some T cells could come from the graft donor.

The rearrangement uses TRBV10-2 and TRBJ2-1; TRBD2 matches 11 bases. The CDR3 contains 18 residues. Per germline, CDR1 WSHSY and CDR2 SAAADI. Germline trimming cut 0 bases from V and 8 bases from J; bases unmatched to any gene: 12. The CDR3 DNA reads TGCGCCAGCAGTGAGTCGGTAATAGCGGGAGGGGTGAACCATGAGCAGTTCTTC. Its translation is CASSESVIAGGVNHEQFF.

This clone was observed a handful of times. The chain links TRBV27 to TRBJ2-1; 7 nucleotides align to TRBD1. Germline V gene lookup returns CDR1 MNHEY and CDR2 SMNVEV (reference sequence). This CDR3 spans 14 amino acids. Losses at the gene ends were 3 bases for V and 2 bases for J; bases not matched to a gene: 1. The CDR3 DNA follows: TGTGCCAGCAGTTTTGGACAGGCCTACAATGAGCAGTTCTTC. Translation gives CASSFGQAYNEQFF.

The chain employs TRBV9 and TRBJ2-6, with D tentatively TRBD1 or TRBD2 (5 bases each). Trimming stripped 0 bases from V and 2 bases from J, with 9 bases between. CDR3 size: 16 residues. Germline CDR1 SGDLS, CDR2 YYNGEE. The CDR3 region has the DNA TGTGCCAGCAGCGTAGTGGGGGACGCTGGGGCCAACGTCCTGACTTTC. Its protein product is CASSVVGDAGANVLTF. Filled out from reference TRBV9 and TRBJ2-6, the complete variable domain reads DSGVTQTPKHLITATGQRVTLRCSPRSGDLSVYWYQQSLDQGLQFLIQYYNGEERAKGNILERFSAQQFPDLHSELNLSSLELGDSALYFCASSVVGDAGANVLTFGAGSRLTVL.

CDR3 DNA sequence: TGTGCCAGCACTCCCGGACTAGTAGGAAACATTCAGTACTTC. Translation gives CASTPGLVGNIQYF. The chain uses TRBV6-1 and TRBJ2-4; the match to TRBD2 covers 7 bases. The germline CDR1 and CDR2 sequences are MNHNS and SASEGT. CDR3 size: 14 residues. V lost 7 bases, J lost 6 bases, and 9 bases stayed unmatched.

The chain has TRBV28 and TRBJ1-2; 7 nucleotides align to TRBD1. Trimming removed 2 bases from V and 4 bases from J; junction bases left unmatched: 4. Germline V gene sequence: CDR1 MDHEN, CDR2 SYDVKM. The CDR3 covers 14 residues. The DNA for the CDR3 is TGTGCCAGCAGTTTACCGACAGGGATCTATGGCTACACCTTC. Its protein product is CASSLPTGIYGYTF.

The genes are TRBV4-1 and TRBJ2-7; tentative D call: TRBD1 (6 bases). V lost 1 base, J lost 0 bases, and 19 bases lay in between. Germline values: CDR1 MGHRA, CDR2 YSYEKL. The CDR3 loop spans 18 amino acids. The CDR3 nucleotides read TGCGCCAGCAGCCAAGTATGGTCAGGGGCAGGGACCTCCTACGAGCAGTACTTC. It yields the protein CASSQVWSGAGTSYEQYF.